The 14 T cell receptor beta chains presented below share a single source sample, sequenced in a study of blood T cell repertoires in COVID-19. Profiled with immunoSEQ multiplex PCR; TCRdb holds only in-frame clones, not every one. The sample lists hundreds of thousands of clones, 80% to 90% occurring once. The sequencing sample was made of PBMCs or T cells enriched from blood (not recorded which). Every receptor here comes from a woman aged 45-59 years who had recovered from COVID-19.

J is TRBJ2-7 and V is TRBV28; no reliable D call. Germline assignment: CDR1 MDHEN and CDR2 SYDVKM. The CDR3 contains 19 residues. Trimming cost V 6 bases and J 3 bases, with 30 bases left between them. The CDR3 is CASSPGPSHNTYLYYEQYF. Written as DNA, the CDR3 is TGTGCCAGCAGCCCGGGTCCATCGCATAATACTTACCTTTACTACGAGCAGTACTTC. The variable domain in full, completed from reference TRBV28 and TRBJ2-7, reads DVKVTQSSRYLVKRTGEKVFLECVQDMDHENMFWYRQDPGLGLRLIYFSYDVKMKEKGDIPEGYSVSREKKERFSLILESASTNQTSMYLCASSPGPSHNTYLYYEQYFGPGTRLTVT.

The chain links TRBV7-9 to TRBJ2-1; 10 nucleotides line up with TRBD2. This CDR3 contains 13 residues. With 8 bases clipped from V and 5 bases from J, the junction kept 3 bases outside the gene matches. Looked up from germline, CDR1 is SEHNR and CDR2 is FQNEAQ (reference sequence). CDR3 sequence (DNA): TGTGCCAGCTTACTAGCGGGGAACAATGAGCAGTTCTTC. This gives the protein CASLLAGNNEQFF.

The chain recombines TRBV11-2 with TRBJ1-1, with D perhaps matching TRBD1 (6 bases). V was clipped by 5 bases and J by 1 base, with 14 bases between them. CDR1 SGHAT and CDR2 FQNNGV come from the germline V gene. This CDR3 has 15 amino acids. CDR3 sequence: CASSPPSGENTEAFF. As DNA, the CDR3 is TGTGCCAGCAGCCCCCCTTCAGGGGAGAACACTGAAGCTTTCTTT.

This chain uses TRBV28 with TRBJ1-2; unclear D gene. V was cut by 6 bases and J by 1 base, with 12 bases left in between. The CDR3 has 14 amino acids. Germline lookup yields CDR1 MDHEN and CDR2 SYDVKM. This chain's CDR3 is CASRSVGGNYGYTF. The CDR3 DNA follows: TGTGCCAGCAGGTCTGTTGGAGGTAACTATGGCTACACCTTC.

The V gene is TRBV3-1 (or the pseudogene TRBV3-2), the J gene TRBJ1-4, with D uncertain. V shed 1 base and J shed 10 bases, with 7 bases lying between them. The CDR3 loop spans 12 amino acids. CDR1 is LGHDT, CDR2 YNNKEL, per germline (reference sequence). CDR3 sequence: CASSQGRGKLFF. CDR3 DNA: TGTGCCAGCAGCCAAGGTCGGGGAAAACTGTTTTTT.

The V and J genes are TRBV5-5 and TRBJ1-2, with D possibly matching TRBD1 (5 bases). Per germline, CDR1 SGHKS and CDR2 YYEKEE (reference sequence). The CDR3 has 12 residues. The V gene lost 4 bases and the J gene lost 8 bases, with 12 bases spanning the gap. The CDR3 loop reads CASSTGGSGYTF. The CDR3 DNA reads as TGTGCCAGCAGCACGGGGGGTTCAGGCTACACCTTC.

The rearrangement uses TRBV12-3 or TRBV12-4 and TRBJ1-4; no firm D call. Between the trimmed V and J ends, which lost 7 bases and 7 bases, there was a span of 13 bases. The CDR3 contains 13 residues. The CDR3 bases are TGTGCCAGCATGAAAGGACTGAGTGAAAAACTGTTTTTT. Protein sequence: CASMKGLSEKLFF.

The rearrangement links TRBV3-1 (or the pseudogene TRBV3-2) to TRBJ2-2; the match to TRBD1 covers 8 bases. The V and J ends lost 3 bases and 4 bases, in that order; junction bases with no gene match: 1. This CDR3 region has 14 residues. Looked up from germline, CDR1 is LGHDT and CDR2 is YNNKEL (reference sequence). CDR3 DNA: TGTGCCAGCAGCCACACAGGGGGCACCGGGGAGCTGTTTTTT. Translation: CASSHTGGTGELFF.

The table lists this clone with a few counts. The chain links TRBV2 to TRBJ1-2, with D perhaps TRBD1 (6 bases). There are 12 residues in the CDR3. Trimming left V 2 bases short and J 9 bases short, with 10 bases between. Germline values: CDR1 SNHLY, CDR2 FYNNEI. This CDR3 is CASSEKGTSYTF. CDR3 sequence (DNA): TGTGCCAGCAGTGAAAAGGGGACAAGCTACACCTTC.

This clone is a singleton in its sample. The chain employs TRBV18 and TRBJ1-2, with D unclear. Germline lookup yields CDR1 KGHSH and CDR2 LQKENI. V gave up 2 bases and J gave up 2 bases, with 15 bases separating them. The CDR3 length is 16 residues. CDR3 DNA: TGTGCCAGCTCACCAAGGCCAGCGGACGGAAACTATGGCTACACCTTC. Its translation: CASSPRPADGNYGYTF.

Here the CDR3 reads CASSLGTATDSPLHF. As DNA, the CDR3 is TGCGCCAGCAGCTTGGGGACAGCTACCGATTCACCCCTCCACTTT. The rearrangement links TRBV5-1 to TRBJ1-6, with D maybe TRBD1 (6 bases). Germline lookup yields CDR1 SGHRS and CDR2 YFSETQ. This CDR3 comprises 15 residues. V was pared by 0 bases and J by 8 bases, with 12 bases between.

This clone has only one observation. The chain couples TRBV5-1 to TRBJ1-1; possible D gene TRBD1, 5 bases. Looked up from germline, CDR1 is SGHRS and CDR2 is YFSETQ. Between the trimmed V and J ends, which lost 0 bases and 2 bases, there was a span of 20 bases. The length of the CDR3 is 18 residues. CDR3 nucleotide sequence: TGCGCCAGCAGCTTGGCCCCAGGCCGGGGGAGAGGTAACACTGAAGCTTTCTTT. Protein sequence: CASSLAPGRGRGNTEAFF.

This CDR3 is CASSVAGVTDTQYF. The CDR3 nucleotides are TGCGCCAGCAGCGTTGCGGGGGTCACAGATACGCAGTATTTT. The chain uses TRBV5-1 and TRBJ2-3; TRBD2 matches 7 bases. This CDR3 has 14 amino acids. CDR1 is SGHRS, CDR2 YFSETQ, per germline. The junction had 4 bases not matched to a gene; V was cut back by 4 bases and J by 2 bases.

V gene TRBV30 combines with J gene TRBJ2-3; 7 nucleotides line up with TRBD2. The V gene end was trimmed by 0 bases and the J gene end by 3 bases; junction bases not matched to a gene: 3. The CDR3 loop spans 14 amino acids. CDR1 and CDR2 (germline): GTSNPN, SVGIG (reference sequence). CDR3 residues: CAWSVASGTDTQYF. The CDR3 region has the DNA TGTGCCTGGAGTGTGGCTAGCGGTACAGATACGCAGTATTTT.